The 26 T cell receptor beta chains below come from one sample, sequenced in a study of T cells in Graves' hyperthyroidism and ophthalmopathy. TCR beta CDR3 region amplification was performed from RNA transcripts. During a first-round RT-PCR of the TCR CDR3, the HTBI primer set was used. One entry per CDR3 protein, called by TCRdb with MiXCR from the multiplex PCR reads. The sample lists roughly 500,000 distinct CDR3 sequences, around 22% seen once, with over 9% in the top ten. Sequencing input: blood. The receptors here all came from a woman aged 25 to 45 with Graves' ophthalmopathy.

The chain is built from TRBV6-1 and TRBJ1-1; D possibly corresponds to TRBD1 (5 bases). Trimming took off 5 bases at V and 1 base at J, with 14 bases between the two ends. The CDR3 consists of 15 residues. The germline V gene encodes CDR1 MNHNS and CDR2 SASEGT. This chain's CDR3 is CASSRGWTRNTEAFF. The CDR3 region has the DNA TGTGCCAGCAGTCGAGGATGGACACGGAACACTGAAGCTTTCTTT.

This clonotype was seen ten or more times. This chain joins TRBV29-1 and TRBJ2-7, with 10 bases matching TRBD1. Germline V gives CDR1 SQVTM, CDR2 ANQGSEA. The CDR3 runs 16 residues. Trimming at V came to 3 bases and at J to 3 bases, leaving 11 bases not matched to a gene. CDR3 protein: CSVEGTPGQGIYEQYF. The CDR3 coding sequence is TGCAGCGTTGAGGGGACCCCGGGACAGGGGATCTACGAGCAGTACTTC.

The rearrangement uses TRBV7-2 and TRBJ1-6; 8 bases match TRBD1. Germline V gene data show CDR1 as SGHTA and CDR2 as FQGNSA. The V gene end was trimmed by 2 bases and the J gene end by 10 bases; junction bases not matched to a gene: 7. This CDR3 is built from 15 residues. The CDR3 protein is CASSLLLGQGSPLHF. The CDR3 DNA reads as TGTGCCAGCAGCTTACTGTTAGGACAGGGCTCACCCCTCCACTTT.

This clonotype was seen repeatedly, ten times or more. The chain carries TRBV6-4 and TRBJ2-6; D might be TRBD1 or TRBD2, each matching 5 bases. CDR3 length: 17 residues. V dropped 10 bases and J dropped 0 bases, with 19 bases sitting between them. The V gene's germline CDR1 is MRHNA and CDR2 SNTAGT. The chain's CDR3 is CATMGRQKSSGANVLTF. CDR3 bases: TGTGCCACCATGGGACGCCAGAAAAGCTCTGGGGCCAACGTCCTGACTTTC.

This clonotype was recorded at least ten times. This chain connects TRBV6-1 to TRBJ2-7; D perhaps matches TRBD1 (7 bases). The CDR3 totals 16 residues. The V end was cut by 4 bases, the J end by 0 bases, with 16 bases between. Germline CDR1 MNHNS, CDR2 SASEGT. In DNA form, the CDR3 reads TGTGCCAGCAGTGGTGGCGGGACAGCTCGCTCCTACGAGCAGTACTTC. Its translation: CASSGGGTARSYEQYF.

This clonotype was recorded at least ten times. V is TRBV6-2 or TRBV6-3 and J is TRBJ1-2, with D hard to call. The CDR3 spans 11 residues. Per germline, CDR1 MNHEY and CDR2 SVGEGT. The ends were cut back, 11 bases at V and 3 bases at J, with 10 bases in the middle. The CDR3 loop is CAVGTYYGYTF. The CDR3 DNA is TGTGCCGTAGGTACTTACTATGGCTACACCTTC.

This clonotype has only one observation. This chain connects TRBV27 to TRBJ2-5; 10 positions agree with TRBD1. Looked up from germline, CDR1 is MNHEY and CDR2 is SMNVEV (reference sequence). The V segment lost 6 bases and the J segment 4 bases; nucleotides outside the gene matches: 8. The CDR3 is made up of 15 amino acids. The CDR3 coding sequence is TGTGCCAGCAGCAAAGCGGGACAGGGGCGAGAGACCCAGTACTTC. Translating gives CASSKAGQGRETQYF.

This clonotype was seen many times. This rearrangement joins TRBV20-1 to TRBJ1-2, with D perhaps matching TRBD1 (5 bases). This CDR3 is built from 11 residues. V lost 3 bases, J lost 8 bases, and 10 bases lay in between. In germline, CDR1 is DFQATT, CDR2 SNEGSKA (reference sequence). The CDR3 sequence is CSASQEGGYTF. DNA for the CDR3: TGCAGTGCTAGTCAGGAGGGGGGCTACACCTTC.

This clonotype was detected ten times or more. The CDR3 region has the DNA TGTGCCAGCGGGGACAGCCCAGCATACGAGCAGTACTTC. Protein product: CASGDSPAYEQYF. The J gene is TRBJ2-7, the V gene TRBV11-1; TRBD1 matches 7 bases. The length of the CDR3 is 13 residues. Trimming at V came to 8 bases and at J to 4 bases, leaving 8 bases not matched to a gene. Germline V gene lookup returns CDR1 SGHAT and CDR2 FQDESV (reference sequence).

This sequence joins TRBV2 and TRBJ1-1, with 8 bases fitting TRBD1. The CDR3 contains 15 residues. The germline gives CDR1 SNHLY, CDR2 FYNNEI. Trimming took 4 bases from V and 1 from J; bases not matched to a gene: 5. Here the CDR3 reads CASSAQGQANTEAFF. Written as DNA, the CDR3 is TGTGCCAGCAGTGCCCAGGGACAGGCGAACACTGAAGCTTTCTTT.

This clonotype was seen ten or more times. The CDR3 coding sequence is TGCAGCGTTCAACAGGGATATACCACTGAAGCTTTCTTT. It specifies CSVQQGYTTEAFF. V is TRBV29-1 and J is TRBJ1-1; possibly TRBD1 for D (6 bases). The CDR3 length is 13 residues. Germline lookup yields CDR1 SQVTM and CDR2 ANQGSEA. V lost 5 bases and J lost 4, with 14 bases in between. Full variable domain (rest looked up from reference TRBV29-1 and TRBJ1-1): SAVISQKPSRDICQRGTSLTIQCQVDSQVTMMFWYRQQPGQSLTLIATANQGSEATYESGFVIDKFPISRPNLTFSTLTVSNMSPEDSSIYLCSVQQGYTTEAFFGQGTRLTVV.

The chain has TRBV7-2 and TRBJ2-5, with 12 bases aligning to TRBD2. Trimming removed 5 bases from V and 7 bases from J; junction bases left unmatched: 2. The CDR3 spans 13 residues. The germline CDR1 and CDR2 sequences are SGHTA and FQGNSA. Here the CDR3 DNA reads TGTGCCAGCAGCACTAGCGGGGGGAGGACCCAGTACTTC. Residues: CASSTSGGRTQYF.

This clonotype showed up just a few times. The chain is built from TRBV6-1 and TRBJ2-7, with 10 bases aligning to TRBD1. J gave up 1 base and V 6 bases, and 6 bases lay outside the gene matches. Germline assignment: CDR1 MNHNS and CDR2 SASEGT. The CDR3 is 15 amino acids. CDR3 loop: CASSGTGVPSYEQYF. In nucleotides, the CDR3 is TGTGCCAGCAGCGGGACAGGGGTCCCTTCCTACGAGCAGTACTTC.

A remark on this clonotype: The CDR3 does not end in the conserved phenylalanine or tryptophan, so this is likely a read error. V and J are TRBV19 and TRBJ1-1; 7 bases are shared with TRBD1. With 5 bases clipped from V and 1 base from J, the junction kept 7 bases outside the gene matches. Germline CDR1 reads LNHDA; CDR2 reads SQIVND (reference sequence). The CDR3 extends over 15 amino acids. CDR3 in amino acids: CASSDRQGKNTEAFI. Written as DNA, the CDR3 is TGTGCCAGTAGTGACAGACAGGGAAAGAACACTGAAGCTTTCATT.

The chain recombines TRBV6-5 with TRBJ2-5, with unresolved D. The ends were cut back, 4 bases at V and 4 bases at J, with 13 bases in the middle. Germline-derived CDR1 and CDR2 are MNHEY and SVGAGI. The CDR3 loop spans 14 amino acids. This chain's CDR3 is CASSFGEVGETQYF. In DNA form, the CDR3 reads TGTGCCAGCAGTTTCGGAGAGGTGGGAGAGACCCAGTACTTC.

This chain uses TRBV6-1 with TRBJ2-7; D possibly corresponds to TRBD1 (5 bases). CDR3 length equals 13 residues. Germline values: CDR1 MNHNS, CDR2 SASEGT. Trimming took off 6 bases at V and 3 bases at J, with 12 bases between the two ends. The CDR3 DNA follows: TGTGCCAGCAGCGACAGTCGGAGCTACGAGCAGTACTTC. Residues: CASSDSRSYEQYF.

The chain couples TRBV28 to TRBJ1-2; D unclear. CDR3 size: 12 residues. The germline gives CDR1 MDHEN, CDR2 SYDVKM. Trimming cost V 3 bases and J 9 bases, with 11 bases left between them. CDR3 sequence (DNA): TGTGCCAGCAGTTTGGTGGGAGGCAGCTACACCTTC. Amino acids: CASSLVGGSYTF.

Remarks on this clonotype: Because it lacks the conserved phenylalanine or tryptophan at the end, this CDR3 is likely a read error. The DNA is omitted, as the CDR3 cannot be located on it reliably, and the CDR3 follows TCRdb's listing. The V and J genes are TRBV27 and TRBJ1-5. CDR1 is MNHEY and CDR2 is SMNVEV in the germline V gene (reference sequence). The CDR3 has 14 residues if both end residues are counted. The CDR3 region is CASSLLGSNQPQQV.

The rearrangement joins TRBV19 to TRBJ1-5, with 10 bases fitting TRBD1. The CDR3 consists of 15 residues. CDR1 LNHDA and CDR2 SQIVND come from the germline V gene (reference sequence). The V and J ends lost 3 bases and 5 bases, in that order; junction bases with no gene match: 4. In nucleotides, the CDR3 is TGTGCCAGTAGTATCGGGACAGGGGTTTATCAGCCCCAGCATTTT. Translated: CASSIGTGVYQPQHF.

This clonotype was seen ten or more times. The chain couples TRBV27 to TRBJ2-7; the D gene is possibly TRBD1 (5 bases). The V gene lost 2 bases and the J gene lost 5 bases, with 25 bases spanning the gap. Germline V lookup: CDR1 MNHEY, CDR2 SMNVEV (reference sequence). The CDR3 totals 18 residues. In DNA, the CDR3 is TGTGCCAGCAGTTTAGGCCCATCGCTTTGGGGCCCCCCCCACGAGCAGTACTTC. Its translation is CASSLGPSLWGPPHEQYF.

This sequence joins TRBV4-2 and TRBJ2-2; D ambiguous. V was pared by 0 bases and J by 0 bases, with 8 bases between. Per germline, CDR1 LGHNA and CDR2 YNFKEQ. CDR3 length equals 16 residues. This chain's CDR3 is CASSQEPRANTGELFF. CDR3 sequence (DNA): TGTGCCAGCAGCCAAGAGCCTAGAGCGAACACCGGGGAGCTGTTTTTT.

This clonotype was seen at least ten times. V and J are TRBV20-1 and TRBJ1-2; D not certain. Trimming removed 4 bases from V and 0 bases from J, with 21 bases in between. CDR1 is DFQATT and CDR2 is SNEGSKA in the germline V gene (reference sequence). The CDR3 is 17 residues long. CDR3 nucleotides: TGCAGTGCTATGAAAAGAAAAGAGGAGGAACCTAACTATGGCTACACCTTC. It is translated as CSAMKRKEEEPNYGYTF.

This clonotype was observed many times. The CDR3 DNA reads TGTGCCAGCAGCCAGGACAGGGGGCTGGGCACCGGGGAGCTGTTTTTT. It specifies CASSQDRGLGTGELFF. The rearrangement uses TRBV14 and TRBJ2-2; TRBD1 aligns across 11 bases. CDR3 size: 16 residues. CDR1 SGHDN and CDR2 FVKESK come from the germline V gene. V lost 3 bases and J lost 4; bases outside the gene matches: 4.

This clonotype occurred many times. The J gene is TRBJ1-5, the V gene TRBV7-9, with D possibly TRBD1 on 6 matching bases. CDR1 SEHNR and CDR2 FQNEAQ come from the germline V gene (reference sequence). The CDR3 spans 14 residues. Trimming took off 4 bases at V and 5 bases at J, with 12 bases between the two ends. The CDR3 nucleotides are TGTGCCAGCAGCTGGGGGGCATCCGATCAGCCCCAGCATTTT. Its protein product is CASSWGASDQPQHF.

This chain uses TRBV20-1 with TRBJ2-5; D is ambiguous. The V and J ends lost 0 bases and 6 bases respectively, with 5 bases between them. This CDR3 has 11 amino acids. Germline V gene sequence: CDR1 DFQATT, CDR2 SNEGSKA (reference sequence). CDR3 nucleotides: TGCAGTGCTAGAGATCGAAAGACCCAGTACTTC. It specifies CSARDRKTQYF.

There are many counts of this clonotype. This chain connects TRBV29-1 to TRBJ1-1, with a possible D match to TRBD1 (5 bases). The V end lost 3 bases, the J end lost 4 bases, and 6 bases lay between the germline ends. The CDR3 is 11 residues long. Per germline, CDR1 SQVTM and CDR2 ANQGSEA. The CDR3 DNA reads as TGCAGCGTTGAGGGGGTCACTGAAGCTTTCTTT. It codes for CSVEGVTEAFF.